What follows are 17 T cell receptor beta chains derived from one specimen sequenced in a study of cytomegalovirus exposure and HLA in healthy donors. The study ran its PCR with 60 Vbeta and 13 Jbeta primers. The assay was immunoSEQ multiplex PCR, and TCRdb's table has in-frame clones only and misses some. The sample lists more than 110,000 clones, roughly 75% occurring once. The sequenced sample was PBMCs. The receptors here all came from a man aged 30 to 39 in good health and CMV-seronegative.

The chain is built from TRBV7-2 and TRBJ2-3; D not certain. Per the germline V gene, CDR1 is SGHTA and CDR2 is FQGNSA. This CDR3 has 17 residues. The germline V and J ends were trimmed by 1 base and 2 bases, with 16 bases remaining between them. CDR3 coding DNA: TGTGCCAGCAGCTTAGAACCGCGTAGCTCCCACACAGATACGCAGTATTTT. Amino acids: CASSLEPRSSHTDTQYF.

Only a few counts were recorded for this clone. The chain employs TRBV5-1 and TRBJ1-1; D gene uncertain. Germline V gives CDR1 SGHRS, CDR2 YFSETQ. The ends were cut back, 0 bases at V and 0 bases at J, with 3 bases in the middle. The CDR3 length is 13 residues. The CDR3 loop is CASSLVVNTEAFF. The CDR3 bases are TGCGCCAGCAGCTTGGTCGTGAACACTGAAGCTTTCTTT.

The V gene is TRBV2, the J gene TRBJ1-2; D is ambiguous. V was pared by 4 bases and J by 0 bases, with 6 bases between. The CDR3 length is 13 residues. In germline, CDR1 is SNHLY, CDR2 FYNNEI. CDR3 nucleotide sequence: TGTGCCAGCAGTGCTGTGTCTAACTATGGCTACACCTTC. Protein: CASSAVSNYGYTF.

This clone was seen once. The chain joins TRBV27 to TRBJ1-1, with no clear D. Germline lookup yields CDR1 MNHEY and CDR2 SMNVEV (reference sequence). The CDR3 is made up of 13 amino acids. V gave up 2 bases and J gave up 10 bases, with 14 bases separating them. Here the CDR3 reads CASSLTGYSRAFF. The CDR3 nucleotides read TGTGCCAGCAGTTTAACGGGGTACAGTCGAGCTTTCTTT.

V and J are TRBV28 and TRBJ2-3, with TRBD2 matching over 10 bases. Germline CDR1 MDHEN, CDR2 SYDVKM. The CDR3 runs 16 residues. The ends lost 3 bases at V and 4 bases at J; junction bases unmatched: 7. The CDR3 DNA reads as TGTGCCAGCAGTTTTTTGCCAGCGGGAGGGGCAGATACGCAGTATTTT. This encodes CASSFLPAGGADTQYF. The variable domain in full, completed from reference TRBV28 and TRBJ2-3, reads DVKVTQSSRYLVKRTGEKVFLECVQDMDHENMFWYRQDPGLGLRLIYFSYDVKMKEKGDIPEGYSVSREKKERFSLILESASTNQTSMYLCASSFLPAGGADTQYFGPGTRLTVL.

The chain combines TRBV18 with TRBJ1-6; 8 positions match TRBD1. The CDR3 has 14 residues. J gave up 10 bases and V 4 bases, and 6 bases lay outside the gene matches. Germline V gives CDR1 KGHSH, CDR2 LQKENI. CDR3 nucleotides: TGTGCCAGCTCACTGGACAGGGCTGCGTCACCCCTCCACTTT. Protein sequence: CASSLDRAASPLHF.

This clone was counted between two and nine times. The chain carries TRBV5-1 and TRBJ1-4; 7 nucleotides align to TRBD1. V lost 3 bases, J lost 4 bases, and 0 bases stayed unmatched. The CDR3 covers 13 residues. Germline V CDR1 and CDR2: SGHRS, YFSETQ. CDR3 protein: CASSWDSNEKLFF. CDR3 bases: TGCGCCAGCAGCTGGGACAGTAATGAAAAACTGTTTTTT.

V is TRBV7-8 and J is TRBJ2-1; 12 nucleotides line up with TRBD2. The V segment lost 0 bases and the J segment 0 bases; nucleotides outside the gene matches: 12. Germline CDR1 reads SGHVS; CDR2 reads FQNEAQ. The CDR3 totals 21 residues. CDR3 nucleotides: TGTGCCAGCAGCTTAGCCCCCGGGACTAGCGGGCGCTCCCACTCCTACAATGAGCAGTTCTTC. The encoded protein is CASSLAPGTSGRSHSYNEQFF.

V and J are TRBV19 and TRBJ2-1; perhaps TRBD2 as D (6 bases). Per germline, CDR1 LNHDA and CDR2 SQIVND (reference sequence). The ends were cut back, 3 bases at V and 4 bases at J, with 13 bases in the middle. This CDR3 is 15 amino acids long. In nucleotides, the CDR3 is TGTGCCAGTAGTATTGGGCGGGAAACTTACAATGAGCAGTTCTTC. Protein: CASSIGRETYNEQFF.

The chain joins TRBV2 to TRBJ1-1; tentatively, D is TRBD1 (6 bases). The CDR3 consists of 15 residues. Trimming left V 0 bases short and J 4 bases short, with 12 bases between. Germline V CDR1 and CDR2: SNHLY, FYNNEI. CDR3 loop: CASSEAGRGSTEAFF. In nucleotides, the CDR3 is TGTGCCAGCAGTGAAGCGGGCAGGGGATCCACTGAAGCTTTCTTT.

This chain joins TRBV10-1 and TRBJ2-1, with TRBD2 matching 10 bases. Germline CDR1 is WNHNN and CDR2 is SYGVQD (reference sequence). This CDR3 spans 15 amino acids. The V gene end was trimmed by 0 bases and the J gene end by 9 bases; junction bases not matched to a gene: 5. In DNA form, the CDR3 reads TGCGCCAGCAGTGAGTCTCCTAGCGGGAGAAGTGAGCAGTTCTTC. Amino acids: CASSESPSGRSEQFF.

The CDR3, as DNA: TGTGCCAGCAGTTCGGGGACAGGGTTTAATGGCTACACCTTC. The encoded protein is CASSSGTGFNGYTF. The rearrangement joins TRBV28 to TRBJ1-2; 9 nucleotides agree with TRBD1. The CDR3 extends over 14 amino acids. Germline V gene sequence: CDR1 MDHEN, CDR2 SYDVKM. V lost 4 bases and J lost 6; bases outside the gene matches: 6.

This rearrangement joins TRBV7-7 to TRBJ1-2, with TRBD1 as a possible D gene (5 bases). The CDR3 has 14 amino acids. From germline, CDR1 is SSHAT and CDR2 FNYEAQ (reference sequence). Trimming pared 7 bases from V and 4 bases from J, leaving 16 bases between. CDR3 in amino acids: CASNTGTTGYGYTF. The CDR3 DNA reads TGTGCCAGCAACACCGGGACTACGGGCTATGGCTACACCTTC.

V is TRBV5-1 and J is TRBJ1-2, with TRBD1 matching over 8 bases. The junction had 4 bases not matched to a gene; V was cut back by 0 bases and J by 6 bases. Germline V gene data show CDR1 as SGHRS and CDR2 as YFSETQ. This CDR3 is 14 amino acids long. Written as DNA, the CDR3 is TGCGCCAGCAGCTTGGGACAGGGGAAGGATGGCTACACCTTC. Protein: CASSLGQGKDGYTF.

This rearrangement joins TRBV6-1 to TRBJ2-7; 8 bases align to TRBD1. The CDR3 has 16 residues. The V gene's germline CDR1 is MNHNS and CDR2 SASEGT. J gave up 2 bases and V 4 bases, and 10 bases lay outside the gene matches. The CDR3 coding sequence is TGTGCCAGCAGTGGAGACAGGGGAATCCTTACCTACGAGCAGTACTTC. Residues: CASSGDRGILTYEQYF.

The chain uses TRBV5-1 and TRBJ2-7, with D hard to call. CDR1 is SGHRS, CDR2 YFSETQ, per germline. The germline V and J ends were trimmed by 0 bases and 6 bases, with 16 bases remaining between them. The CDR3 is 15 residues long. The CDR3, as DNA: TGCGCCAGCAGCTTGGGTTACACGTCGACTTCCGAGCAGTACTTC. Translating it yields CASSLGYTSTSEQYF. The variable domain in full, with the rest retrieved from reference TRBV5-1 and TRBJ2-7, is KAGVTQTPRYLIKTRGQQVTLSCSPISGHRSVSWYQQTPGQGLQFLFEYFSETQRNKGNFPGRFSGRQFSNSRSEMNVSTLELGDSALYLCASSLGYTSTSEQYFGPGTRLTVT.

This clone was counted between two and nine times. The chain has TRBV7-3 and TRBJ2-4; 13 bases match TRBD2. CDR1 is SGHTA, CDR2 FQGTGA, per germline. Trimming took 6 bases from V and 8 from J; bases not matched to a gene: 13. The CDR3 consists of 17 residues. The CDR3, as DNA: TGTGCCAGCAGTCACGGGACTAGCGGGACCAGGCAGGACATTCAGTACTTC. It encodes CASSHGTSGTRQDIQYF.